This TCR beta chain was identified in a study of vaccination effects on CD4 cells after COVID-19. As for the study in general: Samples from a couple of convalescent patients were given 16 days and one week before vaccination.

Libraries were prepared by immunoSEQ multiplex PCR; TCRdb keeps only in-frame clonotypes and omits some of them. The data show about 45,000 clones, with roughly 70% seen just once and 25% to 35% held by the top ten. On this clone itself: The target antigen is unknown.

In the ViraFEST assay, antigen-specific CD4+ clonotypes were identified by expansion after peptide-pool stimulation. Subsequent to a culture period of less than twelve days, CD4+ T cells were isolated. This individual tested PCR-positive for SARS-CoV-2 infection between March and December 2020. Broader study findings: Spike-reactive clones detected post-vaccine in convalescents consisted mainly of new vaccine-induced clones.

Deletions cut 3 bases from V and 4 bases from J, with 12 bases between. The CDR3 runs 14 residues. Germline-derived CDR1 and CDR2 are LNHDA and SQIVND (reference sequence). The sequencing used CD4+ T cells from PBMCs cultured with a peptide pool, collected before COVID-19 vaccination. The chain joins TRBV19 to TRBJ2-5, with D maybe TRBD2 (6 bases). The sequence derives from a human donor who had a prior SARS-CoV-2 infection. The CDR3 sequence: CASSIGGSRETQYF. CDR3 coding DNA: TGTGCCAGTAGTATTGGGGGGTCGCGAGAGACCCAGTACTTC.